This TCR beta chain was sequenced in a study of blood T cell repertoires in COVID-19 (dated by TCRdb to 2019 to 2021). Background on the whole study: The collaborator samples originated in the United States, Italy and Spain and spanned the acute and convalescent phases of COVID-19. The prospective study material was composed of cDNA or gDNA derived from T cells, B-cell-depleted T cells, or PBMCs. Where available, HLA class I and class II types were obtained from metadata supplied by the sample provider rather than from assay-based typing. The dataset comprised deeply sampled blood TCRbeta repertoires from subjects exposed to, actively infected with, or recovered from COVID-19. The sample metadata nearly always contained a de-identified subject ID, COVID-19 status, age in years and sex. A freely available public database, intended as a resource for researchers studying the immune response to SARS-CoV-2, is where the repertoires were released. Samples came from the ongoing ImmuneRACE study (first 160 participants) plus 1,254 subjects from 6 global collaborators. Overall results and qualifications from the work: The quantity of clinical and demographic metadata differed by source and by participant and was supplied without curation.

CDR1 and CDR2 are drawn from the germline V gene (reference sequence): SGHNT, YYREEE. The CDR3 numbers 15 residues from cysteine through phenylalanine. The sequence is cut down to CDR3 DNA, 45 bases in frame from base 1. Unmatched junction bases come to 6, with V trimmed by 4 bases and J by 0 bases. TCRbeta CDR3 regions were amplified from genomic DNA using the immunoSEQ Assay, a bias-controlled multiplex PCR. The authors' analysis ran thus. Within the assay, amplification of reference gene primers was used to estimate how many nucleated cells each sample contained. To quantify the absolute abundance of each unique TCRbeta CDR3 rearrangement, sequence reads were collapsed and filtered. For each sample, productive Simpson clonality was calculated as the square root of Simpson's diversity index across productive rearrangements. Here the immuneACCESS table is served through TCRdb, limited to in-frame sequences with V and J called. Missing clones are a known gap in these copies; in checked studies unresolved V genes cover under half, and the rest lacks a known reason. V, J and clone size are those of that table, while D and trimming were read from the DNA. The sample table lists about 140,000 clones, around 87% of them with a count of one. Of the sample, under 6.5% falls within the top ten clones.

Each collaborating institution followed its own protocols to collect whole blood in K2EDTA tubes. For TCRbeta analysis, collaborators shipped samples in one of three forms: frozen whole blood, isolated PBMCs, or DNA extracted from either of those sample types. Remarks on this clone: Which antigen it targets is not known. Nothing much larger sits one base from this clone, and base qualities are not available.

Source material: peripheral blood. This chain is built from TRBV5-4 and TRBJ1-2, with 7 bases aligning to TRBD1. The sequence derives from a human donor in a cohort sampled during active COVID-19. The DNA is TGTGCCAGCAGCCAGGACAGGACCTCTAACTATGGCTACACCTTC. It translates as CASSQDRTSNYGYTF.